This passage covers 3 T cell receptor beta chains from one sample sequenced in a study of T cell responses to AZD1222 COVID-19 vaccine. Libraries were prepared by immunoSEQ multiplex PCR; TCRdb keeps only in-frame clonotypes and omits some of them. The sample lists 100,000 to 150,000 clones; over 75% were seen once. Source: peripheral blood, taken on day 0 of AZD1222 vaccination. These receptors were obtained from an adult in good health.

This sequence joins TRBV7-9 and TRBJ1-5; 9 bases are a match to TRBD1. The CDR3 is 15 amino acids. V shed 8 bases, J shed 6 bases, and the junction held 11 bases outside the gene matches. CDR1 and CDR2 (germline): SEHNR, FQNEAQ (reference sequence). This chain's CDR3 is CASCCPGTGIQPQHF. The CDR3 DNA reads TGTGCCAGCTGCTGTCCCGGGACAGGGATTCAGCCCCAGCATTTT.

The V call is TRBV4-1, the J call TRBJ2-7; D unclear. This CDR3 has 13 residues. V lost 2 bases to trimming and J lost 7 bases, with 12 bases between them. From germline, CDR1 is MGHRA and CDR2 YSYEKL. CDR3: CASSQPLELEQYF. CDR3 nucleotides: TGCGCCAGCAGCCAACCTTTAGAGCTAGAGCAGTACTTC.

The chain recombines TRBV7-9 with TRBJ2-1; 14 bases are shared with TRBD2. The junction had 3 bases not matched to a gene; V was cut back by 6 bases and J by 2 bases. This CDR3 has 16 amino acids. Germline V gene lookup returns CDR1 SEHNR and CDR2 FQNEAQ (reference sequence). The CDR3 DNA reads as TGTGCCAGCAGAGGGGGACTAGCGGGAGCCTACAATGAGCAGTTCTTC. Its protein is CASRGGLAGAYNEQFF.